This TCR beta chain derives from a study of CD8+ T cells in alopecia areata. At the level of the study: Treated individuals took tofacitinib by mouth, 5 to 10 mg twice daily.

Sequencing relied on a cDNA template that was reverse transcribed from extracted RNA. The data were produced by immunoSEQ multiplex PCR, yet TCRdb's version contains in-frame clones alone and is incomplete. Here the sample spans fewer than 250,000 clones, roughly 60% being singletons. Treatment indicated: oral pan-JAK inhibitor, 5-10 mg twice daily. PBMCs were stained for CD3, CD4 and CD8, and CD4+ and CD8+ T cells were sorted. The length of the CDR3 is 15 residues. V lost 2 bases and J lost 0, with 11 bases in between. Germline V gene data show CDR1 as SQVTM and CDR2 as ANQGSEA. The sequences come from CD4+ T cells sorted from blood, collected at week 24, from a patient treated with tofacitinib. This receptor was taken from a human donor with alopecia areata. The rearrangement uses TRBV29-1 and TRBJ2-1, with a tentative D call TRBD1 (5 bases). Here the CDR3 DNA reads TGCAGCGTTGAACTACAGGCGAGCTCCTACAATGAGCAGTTCTTC. It yields the protein CSVELQASSYNEQFF.